Below, one T cell receptor (beta chain) is given with its context. CDR3 size: 13 residues. V gave up 6 bases and J gave up 4 bases, with 12 bases separating them. From germline, CDR1 is SEHNR and CDR2 FQNEAQ (reference sequence). The data were taken from a study of T cell changes during pregnancy in multiple sclerosis. Libraries were prepared by immunoSEQ multiplex PCR; TCRdb keeps only in-frame clonotypes and omits some of them. The table lists tens of thousands of clones, about 92% of them singletons, with less than 0.3% in the top ten. The receptor comes from a female donor with multiple sclerosis, enrolled in a pregnancy study. V usage is TRBV7-9 and J usage is TRBJ1-2, with D possibly being TRBD1 (6 bases). This material consisted of CD4+ T cells from peripheral blood mononuclear cells, taken in the third trimester of pregnancy. The CDR3 here is CASSQGTRYGYTF. In nucleotides, the CDR3 is TGTGCCAGCAGTCAGGGGACCCGCTATGGCTACACCTTC.